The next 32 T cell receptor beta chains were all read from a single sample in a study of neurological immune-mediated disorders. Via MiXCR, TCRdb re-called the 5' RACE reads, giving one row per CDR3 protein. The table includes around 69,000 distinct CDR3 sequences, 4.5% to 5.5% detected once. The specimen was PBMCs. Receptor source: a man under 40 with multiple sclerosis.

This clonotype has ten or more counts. The CDR3 DNA reads TGCGCCAGCAGCTCGGGGGCGACAATGAACACTGAAGCTTTCTTT. Amino acids: CASSSGATMNTEAFF. The chain combines TRBV5-1 with TRBJ1-1, with a weak D call TRBD1 (6 bases). The CDR3 is 15 amino acids. The V end lost 3 bases, the J end lost 0 bases, and 12 bases lay between the germline ends. The germline CDR1 and CDR2 sequences are SGHRS and YFSETQ.

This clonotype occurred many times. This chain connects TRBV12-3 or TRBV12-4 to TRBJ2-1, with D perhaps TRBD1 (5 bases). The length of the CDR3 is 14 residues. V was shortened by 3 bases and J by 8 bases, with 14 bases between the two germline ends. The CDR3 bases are TGTGCCAGCAGTTTTCAGGGTACGGTCCATGAGCAGTTCTTC. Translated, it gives CASSFQGTVHEQFF.

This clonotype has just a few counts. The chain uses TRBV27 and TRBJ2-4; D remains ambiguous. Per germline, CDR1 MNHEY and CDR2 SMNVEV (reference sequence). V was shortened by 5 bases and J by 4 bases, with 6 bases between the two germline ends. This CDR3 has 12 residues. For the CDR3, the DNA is TGTGCCAGCAGTCTCCCTAAAAACATTCAGTACTTC. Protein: CASSLPKNIQYF.

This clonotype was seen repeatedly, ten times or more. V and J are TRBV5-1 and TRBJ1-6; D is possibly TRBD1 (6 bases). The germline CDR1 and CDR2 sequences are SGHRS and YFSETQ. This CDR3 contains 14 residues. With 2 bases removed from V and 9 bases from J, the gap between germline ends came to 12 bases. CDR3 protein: CASSFSGALSPLHF. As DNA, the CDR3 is TGCGCCAGCAGCTTTTCAGGGGCGCTTTCACCCCTCCACTTT.

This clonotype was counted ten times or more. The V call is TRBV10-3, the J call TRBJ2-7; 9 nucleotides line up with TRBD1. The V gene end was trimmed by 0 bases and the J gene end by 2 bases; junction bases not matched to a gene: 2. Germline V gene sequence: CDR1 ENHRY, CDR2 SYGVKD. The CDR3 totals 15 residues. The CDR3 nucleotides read TGTGCCATCAGTGAGTCGCGGACAGGGGCCTACGAGCAGTACTTC. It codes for CAISESRTGAYEQYF.

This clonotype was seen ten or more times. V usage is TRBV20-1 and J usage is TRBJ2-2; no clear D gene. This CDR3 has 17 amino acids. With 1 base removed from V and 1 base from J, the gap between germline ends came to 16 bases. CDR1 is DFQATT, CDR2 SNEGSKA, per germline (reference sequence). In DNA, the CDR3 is TGCAGTGCTAGAGCTTCGGACGGCAGCCGGAACACCGGGGAGCTGTTTTTT. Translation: CSARASDGSRNTGELFF.

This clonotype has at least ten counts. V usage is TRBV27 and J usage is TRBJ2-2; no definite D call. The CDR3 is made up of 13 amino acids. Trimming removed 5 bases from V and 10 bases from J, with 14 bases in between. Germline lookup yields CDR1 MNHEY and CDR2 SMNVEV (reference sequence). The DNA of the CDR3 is TGTGCCAGCAGTACCATCCGGGCCCAGGAGCTGTTTTTT. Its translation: CASSTIRAQELFF.

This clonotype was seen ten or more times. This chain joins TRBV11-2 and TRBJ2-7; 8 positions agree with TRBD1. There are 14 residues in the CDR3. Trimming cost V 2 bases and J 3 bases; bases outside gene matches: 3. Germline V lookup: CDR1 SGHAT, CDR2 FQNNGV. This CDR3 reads CASSLRDRIYEQYF. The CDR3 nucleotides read TGTGCCAGCAGCTTAAGGGACAGGATCTACGAGCAGTACTTC.

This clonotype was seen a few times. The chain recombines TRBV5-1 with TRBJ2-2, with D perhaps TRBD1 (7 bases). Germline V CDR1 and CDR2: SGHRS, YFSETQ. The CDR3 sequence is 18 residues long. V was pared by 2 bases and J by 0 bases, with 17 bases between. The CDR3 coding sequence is TGCGCCAGCAGCTTCAGGGCAGGGGGGCACGCGAACACCGGGGAGCTGTTTTTT. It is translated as CASSFRAGGHANTGELFF.

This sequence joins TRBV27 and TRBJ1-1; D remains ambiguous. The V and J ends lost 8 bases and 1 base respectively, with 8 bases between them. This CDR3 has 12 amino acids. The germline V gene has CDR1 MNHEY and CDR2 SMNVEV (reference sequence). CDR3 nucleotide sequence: TGTGCCAGCGGTCGGCCGAACACTGAAGCTTTCTTT. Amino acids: CASGRPNTEAFF.

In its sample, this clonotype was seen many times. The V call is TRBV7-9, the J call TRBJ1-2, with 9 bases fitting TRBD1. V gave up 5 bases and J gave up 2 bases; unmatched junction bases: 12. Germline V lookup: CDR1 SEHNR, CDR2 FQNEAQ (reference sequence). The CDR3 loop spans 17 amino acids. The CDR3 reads CASSPLWTGVGNYGYTF. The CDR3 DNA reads TGTGCCAGCAGCCCTCTATGGACAGGGGTTGGGAACTATGGCTACACCTTC. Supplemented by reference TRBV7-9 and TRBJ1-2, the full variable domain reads DTGVSQNPRHKITKRGQNVTFRCDPISEHNRLYWYRQTLGQGPEFLTYFQNEAQLEKSRLLSDRFSAERPKGSFSTLEIQRTEQGDSAMYLCASSPLWTGVGNYGYTFGSGTRLTVV.

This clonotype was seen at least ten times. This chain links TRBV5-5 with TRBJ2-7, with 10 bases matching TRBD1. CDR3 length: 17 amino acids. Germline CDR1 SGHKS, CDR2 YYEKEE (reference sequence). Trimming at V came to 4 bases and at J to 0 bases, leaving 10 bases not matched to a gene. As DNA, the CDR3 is TGTGCCAGCAGCCCCCGACAGGGGGCTGGACGCTCCTACGAGCAGTACGTC. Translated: CASSPRQGAGRSYEQYV.

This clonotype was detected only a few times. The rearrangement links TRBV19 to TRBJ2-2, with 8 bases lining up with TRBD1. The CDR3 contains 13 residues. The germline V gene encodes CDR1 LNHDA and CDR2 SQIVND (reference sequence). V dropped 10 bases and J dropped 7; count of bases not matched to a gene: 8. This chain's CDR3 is CATCQGANGELFF. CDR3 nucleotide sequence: TGTGCCACGTGCCAGGGGGCTAACGGGGAGCTGTTTTTT.

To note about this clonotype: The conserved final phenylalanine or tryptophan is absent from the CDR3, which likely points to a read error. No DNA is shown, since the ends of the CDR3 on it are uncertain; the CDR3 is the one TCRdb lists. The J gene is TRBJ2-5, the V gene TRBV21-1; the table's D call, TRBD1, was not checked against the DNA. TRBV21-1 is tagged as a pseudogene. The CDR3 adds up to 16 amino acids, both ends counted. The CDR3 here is CASSNRQEPLQETQYY.

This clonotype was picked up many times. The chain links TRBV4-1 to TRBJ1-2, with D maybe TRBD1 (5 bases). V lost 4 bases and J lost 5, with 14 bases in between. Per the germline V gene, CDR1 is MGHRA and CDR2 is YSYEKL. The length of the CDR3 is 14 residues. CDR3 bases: TGCGCCAGCAGCCGACAGCTGGAATCGTATGGCTACACCTTC. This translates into CASSRQLESYGYTF.

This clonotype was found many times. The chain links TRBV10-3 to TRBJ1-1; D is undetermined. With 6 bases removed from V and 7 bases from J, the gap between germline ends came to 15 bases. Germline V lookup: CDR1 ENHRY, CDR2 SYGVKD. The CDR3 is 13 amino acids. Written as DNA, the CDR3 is TGTGCCATCAGGGAGATAAATTCTGATGAAGCTTTCTTT. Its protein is CAIREINSDEAFF.

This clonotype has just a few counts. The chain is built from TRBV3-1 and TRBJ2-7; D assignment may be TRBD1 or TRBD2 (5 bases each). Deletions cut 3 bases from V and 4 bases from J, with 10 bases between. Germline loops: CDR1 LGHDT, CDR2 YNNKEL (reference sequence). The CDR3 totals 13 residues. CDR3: CASSHRWGYEQYV. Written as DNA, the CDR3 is TGTGCCAGCAGCCACAGATGGGGGTACGAGCAGTACGTC.

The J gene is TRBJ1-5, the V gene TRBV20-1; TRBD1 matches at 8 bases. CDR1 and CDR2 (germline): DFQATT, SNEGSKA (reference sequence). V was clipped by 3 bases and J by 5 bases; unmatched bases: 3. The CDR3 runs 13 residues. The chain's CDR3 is CSASQGAHQPQHF. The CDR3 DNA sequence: TGCAGTGCTAGCCAGGGGGCCCATCAGCCCCAGCATTTT.

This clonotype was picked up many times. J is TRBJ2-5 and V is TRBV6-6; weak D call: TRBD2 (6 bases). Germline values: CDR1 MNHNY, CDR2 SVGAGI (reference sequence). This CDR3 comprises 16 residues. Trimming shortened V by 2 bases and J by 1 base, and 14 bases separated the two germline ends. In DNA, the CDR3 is TGTGCCAGCAGTTACGGCGCGGGGTCCAGCCAAGAGACCCAGTACTTC. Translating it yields CASSYGAGSSQETQYF.

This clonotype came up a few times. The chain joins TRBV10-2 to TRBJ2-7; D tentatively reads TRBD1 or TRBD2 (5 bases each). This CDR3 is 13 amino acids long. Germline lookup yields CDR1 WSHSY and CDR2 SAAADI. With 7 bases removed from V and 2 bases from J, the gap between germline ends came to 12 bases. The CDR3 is CASMRGAAYEQYV. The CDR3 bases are TGCGCCAGCATGAGGGGAGCGGCCTACGAGCAGTACGTC.

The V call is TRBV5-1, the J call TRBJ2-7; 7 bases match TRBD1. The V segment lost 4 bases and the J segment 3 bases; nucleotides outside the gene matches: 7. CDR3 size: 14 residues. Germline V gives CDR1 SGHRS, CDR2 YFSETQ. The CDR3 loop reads CASSLGTVNYEQYF. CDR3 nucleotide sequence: TGCGCCAGCAGCCTGGGGACAGTAAACTACGAGCAGTACTTC.

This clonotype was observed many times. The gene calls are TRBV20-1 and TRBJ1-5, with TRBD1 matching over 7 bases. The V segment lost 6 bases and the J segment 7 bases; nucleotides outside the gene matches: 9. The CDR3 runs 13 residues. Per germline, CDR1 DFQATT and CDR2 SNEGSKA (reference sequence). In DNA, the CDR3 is TGCAGTGCCGGTAGAGGGGGCGGACAGCCCCAGCATTTT. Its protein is CSAGRGGGQPQHF.

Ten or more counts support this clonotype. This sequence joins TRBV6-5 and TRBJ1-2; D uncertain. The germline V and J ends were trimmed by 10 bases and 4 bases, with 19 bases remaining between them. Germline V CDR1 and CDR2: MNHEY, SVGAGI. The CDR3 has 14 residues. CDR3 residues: CATTQAAGPYGYTF. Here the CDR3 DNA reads TGTGCCACAACCCAGGCGGCGGGCCCCTATGGCTACACCTTC.

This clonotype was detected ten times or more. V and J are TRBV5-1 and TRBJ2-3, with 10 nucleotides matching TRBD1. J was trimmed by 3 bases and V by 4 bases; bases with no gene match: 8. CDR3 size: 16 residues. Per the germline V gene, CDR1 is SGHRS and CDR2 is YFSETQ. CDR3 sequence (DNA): TGCGCCAGCAGCCCTACGACAGGGGGCATTACAGATACGCAGTATTTT. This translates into CASSPTTGGITDTQYF.

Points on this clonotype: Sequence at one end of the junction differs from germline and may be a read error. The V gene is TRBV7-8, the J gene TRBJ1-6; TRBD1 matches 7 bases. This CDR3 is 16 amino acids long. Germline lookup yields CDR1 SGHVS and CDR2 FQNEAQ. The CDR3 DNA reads TGTGCCAGCAGCTCCCAAGGGGGCGACTATAATTCACCCCTCAACTTT. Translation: CASSSQGGDYNSPLNF. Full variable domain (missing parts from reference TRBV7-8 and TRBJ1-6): GAGVSQSPRYKVAKRGQDVALRCDPISGHVSLFWYQQALGQGPEFLTYFQNEAQLDKSGLPSDRFFAERPEGSVSTLKIQRTQQEDSAVYLCASSSQGGDYNSPLNFGNGTRLTVT.

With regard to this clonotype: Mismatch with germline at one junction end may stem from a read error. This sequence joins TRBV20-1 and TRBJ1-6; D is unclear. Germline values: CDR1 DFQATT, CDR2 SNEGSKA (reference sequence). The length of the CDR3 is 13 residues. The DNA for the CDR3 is TGCAGTGCTACCCGGACCCTACCTGGGCCCCTCAACTTT. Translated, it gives CSATRTLPGPLNF.

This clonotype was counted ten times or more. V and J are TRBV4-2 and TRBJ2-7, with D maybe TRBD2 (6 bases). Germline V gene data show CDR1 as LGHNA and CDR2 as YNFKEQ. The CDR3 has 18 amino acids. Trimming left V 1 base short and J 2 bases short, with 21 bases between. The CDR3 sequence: CASSQAQGGTGGTYEQYF. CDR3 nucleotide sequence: TGTGCCAGCAGCCAAGCCCAAGGAGGGACCGGGGGAACCTACGAGCAGTACTTC.

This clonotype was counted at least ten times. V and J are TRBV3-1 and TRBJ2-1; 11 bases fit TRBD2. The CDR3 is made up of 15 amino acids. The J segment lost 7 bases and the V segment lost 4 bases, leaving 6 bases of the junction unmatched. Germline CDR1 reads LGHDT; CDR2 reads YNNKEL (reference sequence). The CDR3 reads CASSPGLADLNEQFF. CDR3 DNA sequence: TGTGCCAGCAGCCCGGGACTAGCGGATTTAAATGAGCAGTTCTTC.

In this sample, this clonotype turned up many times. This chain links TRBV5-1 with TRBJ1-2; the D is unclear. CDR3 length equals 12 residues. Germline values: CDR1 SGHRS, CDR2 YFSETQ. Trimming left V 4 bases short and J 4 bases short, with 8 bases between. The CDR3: CASSMYLYGYTF. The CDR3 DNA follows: TGCGCCAGCAGCATGTACCTCTATGGCTACACCTTC.

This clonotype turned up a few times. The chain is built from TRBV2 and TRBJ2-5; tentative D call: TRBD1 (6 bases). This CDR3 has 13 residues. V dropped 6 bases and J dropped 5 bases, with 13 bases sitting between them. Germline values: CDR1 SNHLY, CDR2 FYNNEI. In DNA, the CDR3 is TGTGCCAGCAGGTTGGACAGAGGCGAGACCCAGTACTTC. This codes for CASRLDRGETQYF.

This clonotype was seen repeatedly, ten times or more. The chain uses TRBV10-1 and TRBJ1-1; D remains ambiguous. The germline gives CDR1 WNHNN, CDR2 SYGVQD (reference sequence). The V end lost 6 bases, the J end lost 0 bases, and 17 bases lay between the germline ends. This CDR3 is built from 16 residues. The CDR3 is CASSERTIDMNTEAFF. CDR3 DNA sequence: TGCGCCAGCAGCGAGCGGACGATAGACATGAACACTGAAGCTTTCTTT.

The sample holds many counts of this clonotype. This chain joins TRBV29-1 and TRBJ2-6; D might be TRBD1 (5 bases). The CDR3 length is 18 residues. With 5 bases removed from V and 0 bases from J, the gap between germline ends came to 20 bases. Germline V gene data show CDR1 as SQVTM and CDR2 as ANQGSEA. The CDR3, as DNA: TGCAGCGTTCATCATAAGTTTCAGGGTAGCTCTGGGGCCAACGTCCTGACTTTC. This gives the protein CSVHHKFQGSSGANVLTF.